The following is a TCR beta chain sequence with its context. Its antigen is not identified. Trimming took 3 bases from V and 9 from J; bases not matched to a gene: 13. This CDR3 contains 16 residues. The V gene's germline CDR1 is MNHEY and CDR2 SMNVEV (reference sequence). Multiplex touch-down PCR with TRB-A/B primers amplified rearranged V-D-J TRB sequences. TCRdb independently ran MiXCR on the multiplex PCR reads; one entry per CDR3 protein. Found here are 10,000 to 15,000 distinct CDR3 sequences, 35% to 40% of them singletons; the top ten hold just over 6.5%. The sample is drawn from a study of T cell repertoires in aging, cancer and after chemotherapy. In the study overall: Healthy donor repertoires were recorded over several months to years and showed clear clonal overlap. The whole study produced a dataset of roughly 8.8 million TCR reads.

The template was genomic DNA from peripheral blood, not RNA. Study results and limitations: Immunological memory after chemotherapy cannot be judged from the repertoire data.

The TCR sequence derives from a human donor in good health. The donor label of this sample is uncertain. This sequence joins TRBV27 and TRBJ2-1; 8 bases fit TRBD2. The sequenced sample was blood. The CDR3 here is CASSFRVGAGDGEQFF. The CDR3 nucleotides are TGTGCCAGCAGTTTCAGGGTTGGAGCGGGAGATGGTGAGCAGTTCTTC.